One sample yielded the 17 T cell receptor beta chains listed below, sequenced in a study of regulatory T cells in long-lasting Graves disease. With iRepertoire HTBI primers and Arm-PCR of CDR3 regions, TCR beta libraries were built. TCRdb re-called the multiplex PCR reads through MiXCR, storing one row per CDR3 protein. The sample comprises some 220,000 distinct CDR3 sequences, less than 20% of which are singletons, and 10% to 15% rests with the top ten. Time point described: newly diagnosed GD, antithyroid drugs for less than 3 months. After RNA was extracted from PBMCs, the TCR library was made from it. These data also formed part of another study, on T cells in Graves' hyperthyroidism and ophthalmopathy.

The material was peripheral blood mononuclear cells (PBMCs), obtained at new diagnosis, from a patient treated with antithyroid drugs. Source of these receptors: a woman in her thirties with Graves disease.

The rearrangement joins TRBV5-1 to TRBJ1-2; D perhaps matches TRBD1 (5 bases). Trimming pared 0 bases from V and 8 bases from J, leaving 11 bases between. The CDR3 covers 13 residues. CDR1 SGHRS and CDR2 YFSETQ come from the germline V gene. The CDR3 bases are TGCGCCAGCAGCTTGGGGACAATGGAGGGCTACACCTTC. As protein: CASSLGTMEGYTF. The complete variable domain, with remaining parts taken from reference TRBV5-1 and TRBJ1-2, reads KAGVTQTPRYLIKTRGQQVTLSCSPISGHRSVSWYQQTPGQGLQFLFEYFSETQRNKGNFPGRFSGRQFSNSRSEMNVSTLELGDSALYLCASSLGTMEGYTFGSGTRLTVV.

The chain joins TRBV2 to TRBJ2-1; D possibly uses TRBD1 or TRBD2 (6 bases each). The CDR3 covers 12 residues. Germline V gene lookup returns CDR1 SNHLY and CDR2 FYNNEI. V lost 4 bases and J lost 10, with 11 bases in between. The CDR3 sequence: CASSGGRDEQFF. CDR3 coding DNA: TGTGCCAGCAGTGGGGGGCGGGACGAGCAGTTCTTC.

This clonotype was counted ten times or more. This chain joins TRBV7-2 and TRBJ1-4, with D possibly being TRBD1 (6 bases). Germline-derived CDR1 and CDR2 are SGHTA and FQGNSA. Trimming took 1 base from V and 8 from J, leaving 23 bases between them. The CDR3 has 18 residues. The CDR3 reads CASSLVGRGGAGREKLFF. The CDR3 nucleotides are TGTGCCAGCAGCTTAGTGGGCAGGGGAGGGGCTGGACGAGAAAAACTGTTTTTT.

This clonotype showed up just a few times. The chain is built from TRBV6-5 and TRBJ2-5; possible D gene TRBD2, 7 bases. The CDR3 is 17 residues long. Germline lookup yields CDR1 MNHEY and CDR2 SVGAGI. The V and J ends lost 2 bases and 2 bases respectively, with 18 bases between them. CDR3 protein: CASSYGGGAPLQETQYF. The CDR3 nucleotides read TGTGCCAGCAGTTACGGGGGGGGGGCCCCACTGCAAGAGACCCAGTACTTC.

The chain is built from TRBV7-2 and TRBJ2-7; TRBD1 is a possible D gene (5 bases). Germline V gene sequence: CDR1 SGHTA, CDR2 FQGNSA. This CDR3 has 16 amino acids. Trimming cost V 1 base and J 3 bases, with 16 bases left between them. CDR3 nucleotides: TGTGCCAGCAGCTTAGTCCGGGCGCAGGGTAGCTACGAGCAGTACTTC. It specifies CASSLVRAQGSYEQYF.

J is TRBJ1-3 and V is TRBV7-6; no clear D. This CDR3 has 18 amino acids. Germline CDR1 and CDR2: SGHVS and FNYEAQ. Trimming pared 5 bases from V and 0 bases from J, leaving 20 bases between. The CDR3 loop is CASSLLGGVGSSGNTIYF. The CDR3 DNA reads as TGTGCCAGCAGCCTACTCGGTGGGGTCGGGAGCTCTGGAAACACCATATATTTT.

This clonotype has a count of ten or more. The chain carries TRBV12-3 or TRBV12-4 and TRBJ2-1; maybe TRBD2 (5 bases). This CDR3 is built from 15 residues. Between the trimmed V and J ends, which lost 8 bases and 3 bases, there was a span of 17 bases. As DNA, the CDR3 is TGTGCCAGCCGAGACACGGGGTGGTTCTACAATGAGCAGTTCTTC. This sequence encodes CASRDTGWFYNEQFF.

This clonotype has at least ten counts. V gene TRBV2 combines with J gene TRBJ1-2, with a tentative D call TRBD1 (6 bases). The germline V gene has CDR1 SNHLY and CDR2 FYNNEI. This CDR3 is 13 amino acids long. V lost 7 bases and J 5 bases, leaving 14 bases between the germline ends. CDR3 coding DNA: TGTGCCAGCATTTGGGGGCTAGGGTATGGCTACACCTTC. Residues: CASIWGLGYGYTF. The full variable domain, completed using reference TRBV2 and TRBJ1-2, is EPEVTQTPSHQVTQMGQEVILRCVPISNHLYFYWYRQILGQKVEFLVSFYNNEISEKSEIFDDQFSVERPDGSNFTLKIRSTKLEDSAMYFCASIWGLGYGYTFGSGTRLTVV.

This clonotype was seen ten or more times. The rearrangement links TRBV27 to TRBJ2-3; unclear D gene. The CDR3 runs 12 residues. The germline V gene encodes CDR1 MNHEY and CDR2 SMNVEV (reference sequence). Trimming removed 3 bases from V and 4 bases from J, with 5 bases in between. In DNA form, the CDR3 reads TGTGCCAGCAGTTTCTATTCAGATACGCAGTATTTT. Encoded protein: CASSFYSDTQYF.

About this clonotype: Possible read error: a much larger clone is one base away. The chain has TRBV12-3 or TRBV12-4 and TRBJ2-2; unclear D gene. This CDR3 region has 15 residues. Trimming took off 1 base at V and 6 bases at J, with 12 bases between the two ends. CDR3 sequence (DNA): TGTGCCAGCAGTTTAGGGGCCTTCCATCCCGGGGAGCTGTTTTTT. It translates to CASSLGAFHPGELFF.

This clonotype has just a few counts. Being one base from a much bigger clone, this may be a read error. The missing conserved phenylalanine or tryptophan at the end of this CDR3 makes a read error likely. This chain joins TRBV9 and TRBJ1-4, with D perhaps TRBD1 (5 bases). In germline, CDR1 is SGDLS, CDR2 YYNGEE. This CDR3 is built from 13 residues. Deletions cut 3 bases from V and 12 bases from J, with 15 bases between. CDR3 nucleotides: TGTGCCAGCAGCGAGGGGTCCTCAGAGGAACTGTTTTCT. Translating gives CASSEGSSEELFS.

This clonotype was detected ten times or more. V and J are TRBV30 and TRBJ1-2, with D possibly being TRBD1 (6 bases). CDR1 and CDR2 from the germline V gene are GTSNPN and SVGIG (reference sequence). V was trimmed by 0 bases and J by 8 bases, leaving 22 bases between them. The CDR3 runs to 16 residues. The CDR3 DNA reads as TGTGCCTGGAGTGTAAGATTACAGGGTCCCTCCGTGGGCTACACCTTC. Its protein is CAWSVRLQGPSVGYTF. The variable domain in full, with the rest retrieved from reference TRBV30 and TRBJ1-2, is SQTIHQWPATLVQPVGSPLSLECTVEGTSNPNLYWYRQAAGRGLQLLFYSVGIGQISSEVPQNLSASRPQDRQFILSSKKLLLSDSGFYLCAWSVRLQGPSVGYTFGSGTRLTVV.

This clonotype was recorded many times. The V and J genes are TRBV18 and TRBJ2-3; TRBD2 matches at 14 bases. Germline lookup yields CDR1 KGHSH and CDR2 LQKENI. V was clipped by 0 bases and J by 1 base; unmatched bases: 3. The CDR3 contains 18 residues. The CDR3 DNA reads TGTGCCAGCTCACCACCGGGACTAGCGGGGGTTGGCACAGATACGCAGTATTTT. Protein: CASSPPGLAGVGTDTQYF. Complete variable domain (other parts from reference TRBV18 and TRBJ2-3): NAGVMQNPRHLVRRRGQEARLRCSPMKGHSHVYWYRQLPEEGLKFMVYLQKENIIDESGMPKERFSAEFPKEGPSILRIQQVVRGDSAAYFCASSPPGLAGVGTDTQYFGPGTRLTVL.

This clonotype was picked up a small number of times. The rearrangement uses TRBV28 and TRBJ2-7; the D is unclear. This CDR3 has 11 residues. Germline V gene sequence: CDR1 MDHEN, CDR2 SYDVKM. With 4 bases removed from V and 2 bases from J, the gap between germline ends came to 3 bases. The CDR3 nucleotides read TGTGCCAGCAGTTGGGCCTACGAGCAGTACTTC. As protein: CASSWAYEQYF.

Many counts were recorded for this clonotype. This CDR3 is CASTKMGTSSFEQFF. In nucleotides, the CDR3 is TGTGCCAGCACCAAAATGGGGACTAGCTCTTTCGAGCAGTTCTTC. This chain links TRBV2 with TRBJ2-1; 9 nucleotides agree with TRBD2. CDR3 length equals 15 residues. Germline V gene sequence: CDR1 SNHLY, CDR2 FYNNEI. Unmatched junction bases numbered 14, after V lost 7 bases and J lost 10 bases.

In regard to this clonotype: With a far larger clone one base away, a read error is the likely cause. This chain connects TRBV12-3 or TRBV12-4 to TRBJ2-7; either TRBD1 or TRBD2 may supply D (5 bases each). The CDR3 length is 12 residues. V dropped 7 bases and J dropped 7 bases, with 14 bases sitting between them. The CDR3 region has the DNA TGTGCCAGCACCGGGGCCGCTGGGGAGCAGTACTTC. Amino acids: CASTGAAGEQYF.

This clonotype came up many times. The chain uses TRBV19 and TRBJ2-7, with TRBD1 matching over 7 bases. CDR3 length: 14 residues. After removal of 10 bases from V and 5 bases from J, the junction contained 14 bases not matched to a gene. Germline V gene sequence: CDR1 LNHDA, CDR2 SQIVND (reference sequence). DNA of the CDR3: TGTGCCACTCTGCCGAACAGGGGTTCGCACGAGCAGTACTTC. Translation: CATLPNRGSHEQYF.